The 17 T cell receptor beta chains listed next were all sequenced from one sample in a study of low-dose radiotherapy and immunotherapy resistance in tumors. Gene-specific TRAV and TRBV primers were used for first-strand cDNA, covering alpha and beta chains. Amplification, which lasted 20 to 25 PCR cycles, used a constant-region primer and V-primer adapter to amplify TCRs. TCRdb re-derived calls from the reads in MiXCR, one entry per CDR3 protein. The sample lists around 10,000 distinct CDR3 sequences; over 55% were seen once. The receptors stem from a human donor with advanced metastatic prostate, ovarian, gallbladder or colorectal cancer (not recorded which). This table probably holds off-target reads from a library built for another chain.

The gene calls are TRBV9 and TRBJ1-1; 9 bases are a match to TRBD1. The germline CDR1 and CDR2 sequences are SGDLS and YYNGEE. V lost 3 bases to trimming and J lost 7 bases; unmatched junction nucleotides: 1. The CDR3 consists of 12 residues. As DNA, the CDR3 is TGTGCCAGCAGCGCGGACAGGGGTGAAGCTTTCTTT. Translation: CASSADRGEAFF.

Within the sample, this clonotype is large. The rearrangement links TRBV9 to TRBJ2-1, with 11 bases identical to TRBD2. This CDR3 is 14 amino acids long. Per germline, CDR1 SGDLS and CDR2 YYNGEE. Unmatched junction bases numbered 2, after V lost 3 bases and J lost 6 bases. The chain's CDR3 is CASSATSGANEQFF. CDR3 DNA: TGTGCCAGCAGCGCGACTAGCGGGGCCAATGAGCAGTTCTTC.

V and J are TRBV28 and TRBJ1-5; the match to TRBD1 covers 12 bases. Germline V gene data show CDR1 as MDHEN and CDR2 as SYDVKM. V trimming: 5 bases; J trimming: 2 bases; junction bases outside the gene matches: 10. The CDR3 spans 18 residues. CDR3 sequence (DNA): TGTGCCAGCAGTCCGCCGGGACAGGGGGCGGGTGGCAATCAGCCCCAGCATTTT. Protein: CASSPPGQGAGGNQPQHF.

A few counts support this clonotype. This chain connects TRBV28 to TRBJ1-2, with 9 bases identical to TRBD1. The CDR3 is 14 residues long. Germline CDR1 is MDHEN and CDR2 is SYDVKM. Trimming at V came to 7 bases and at J to 5 bases, leaving 8 bases not matched to a gene. CDR3 sequence: CASIPQGAWYGYTF. CDR3 nucleotides: TGTGCCAGCATCCCACAGGGGGCTTGGTATGGCTACACCTTC.

The gene calls are TRBV6-2 or TRBV6-3 and TRBJ1-1; D is undetermined. Germline V gene data show CDR1 as MNHEY and CDR2 as SVGEGT. V was clipped by 7 bases and J by 0 bases, with 12 bases between them. The CDR3 is 14 residues long. CDR3 coding DNA: TGTGCCAGCAAGGCACAGCCAATGAACACTGAAGCTTTCTTT. It is translated as CASKAQPMNTEAFF.

The chain carries TRBV19 and TRBJ1-5; D might be TRBD1 (5 bases). This CDR3 contains 15 residues. Per germline, CDR1 LNHDA and CDR2 SQIVND (reference sequence). V lost 5 bases to trimming and J lost 7 bases, with 18 bases between them. The DNA of the CDR3 is TGTGCCAGTAGTGACAGTATCGGGCCTAGGCAGCCCCAGCATTTT. It encodes CASSDSIGPRQPQHF.

The rearrangement links TRBV28 to TRBJ1-5, with D maybe TRBD1 (6 bases). The CDR3 runs 15 residues. The V end was cut by 0 bases, the J end by 4 bases, with 10 bases between. Germline V gene sequence: CDR1 MDHEN, CDR2 SYDVKM. The CDR3: CASSLWGARNQPQHF. The CDR3 coding sequence is TGTGCCAGCAGTTTATGGGGGGCGCGTAATCAGCCCCAGCATTTT.

The chain uses TRBV7-8 and TRBJ2-1, with D hard to call. Trimming removed 0 bases at V and 10 bases at J, with 7 bases between. The CDR3 loop spans 12 amino acids. The germline V gene has CDR1 SGHVS and CDR2 FQNEAQ. CDR3 amino acids: CASSLARGEQFF. CDR3 nucleotides: TGTGCCAGCAGCTTAGCCCGAGGAGAGCAGTTCTTC.

The chain has TRBV19 and TRBJ2-7, with unresolved D. CDR3 length: 13 residues. Germline V CDR1 and CDR2: LNHDA, SQIVND (reference sequence). V lost 11 bases, J lost 1 base, and 15 bases lay in between. The CDR3 spells CASSQYSSYEQYF. Written as DNA, the CDR3 is TGTGCCTCGTCCCAATACTCTTCCTACGAGCAGTACTTC.

This chain joins TRBV18 and TRBJ2-5; TRBD1 might be the D (5 bases). Germline CDR1 is KGHSH and CDR2 is LQKENI. The CDR3 length is 14 residues. Trimming took off 0 bases at V and 5 bases at J, with 10 bases between the two ends. The CDR3 region is CASSPPPGRETQYF. The CDR3 DNA follows: TGTGCCAGCTCACCACCTCCAGGGCGGGAGACCCAGTACTTC.

There are a few counts of this clonotype. The chain couples TRBV6-1 to TRBJ1-5, with unresolved D. The germline CDR1 and CDR2 sequences are MNHNS and SASEGT. The CDR3 is 12 amino acids. Between the trimmed V and J ends, which lost 6 bases and 3 bases, there was a span of 6 bases. The CDR3 region has the DNA TGTGCCAGCAGCCCCTTCAATCAGCCCCAGCATTTT. It specifies CASSPFNQPQHF.

V and J are TRBV7-8 and TRBJ2-7; tentatively, D is TRBD2 (6 bases). Trimming took off 1 base at V and 6 bases at J, with 19 bases between the two ends. CDR1 and CDR2 from the germline V gene are SGHVS and FQNEAQ. The CDR3 loop spans 16 amino acids. CDR3 coding DNA: TGTGCCAGCAGCTTAGGCTTGGGAGGTAGGGCTCGCGAGCAGTACTTC. This translates into CASSLGLGGRAREQYF.

The CDR3 region is CASRGTSNEKLFF. The CDR3 DNA sequence: TGTGCCAGTCGCGGGACCTCGAATGAAAAACTGTTTTTT. This chain links TRBV6-1 with TRBJ1-4, with D perhaps TRBD1 (5 bases). Per germline, CDR1 MNHNS and CDR2 SASEGT. The CDR3 spans 13 residues. V shed 9 bases and J shed 5 bases, with 13 bases lying between them.

The V call is TRBV7-8, the J call TRBJ1-2; TRBD1 might be the D (5 bases). CDR3 size: 16 residues. With 1 base removed from V and 5 bases from J, the gap between germline ends came to 17 bases. The germline V gene encodes CDR1 SGHVS and CDR2 FQNEAQ. In DNA, the CDR3 is TGTGCCAGCAGCTTAGAGAACAGGAGAACTTTATATGGCTACACCTTC. Translated: CASSLENRRTLYGYTF.

The chain has TRBV7-8 and TRBJ2-5, with D perhaps matching TRBD2 (6 bases). Germline-derived CDR1 and CDR2 are SGHVS and FQNEAQ. The CDR3 is made up of 15 amino acids. V was pared by 3 bases and J by 0 bases, with 11 bases between. CDR3 in amino acids: CASSFRGGNQETQYF. CDR3 sequence (DNA): TGTGCCAGCAGCTTCCGGGGAGGTAACCAAGAGACCCAGTACTTC.

This chain connects TRBV4-1 to TRBJ1-4, with a tentative D call TRBD1 (5 bases). Trimming took off 1 base at V and 4 bases at J, with 10 bases between the two ends. The CDR3 runs to 15 residues. Per the germline V gene, CDR1 is MGHRA and CDR2 is YSYEKL. CDR3 amino acids: CASSQVLGVNEKLFF. The CDR3 bases are TGCGCCAGCAGCCAAGTCTTAGGGGTTAATGAAAAACTGTTTTTT.

V and J are TRBV7-9 and TRBJ1-1; tentatively, D is TRBD1 (5 bases). Trimming shortened V by 1 base and J by 0 bases, and 9 bases separated the two germline ends. CDR1 and CDR2 from the germline V gene are SEHNR and FQNEAQ (reference sequence). The CDR3 is made up of 15 amino acids. The CDR3 spells CASSLVGAVNTEAFF. CDR3 nucleotides: TGTGCCAGCAGCTTAGTCGGGGCTGTGAACACTGAAGCTTTCTTT.